This TCR beta chain originates from a study of OX40 agonist ivuxolimab in advanced cancers. Across the study: Three patients responded partially, comprising one with hepatocellular carcinoma and two with cutaneous melanoma.

A few counts support this clone. Its antigen is still unknown. Profiling relied on immunoSEQ multiplex PCR, and the TCRdb table lists in-frame clones only, not all of them. The sample records about 69,000 clones, roughly 87% being singletons. Trimming removed 5 bases from V and 9 bases from J, with 16 bases in between. Germline V lookup: CDR1 SEHNR, CDR2 FQNEAQ (reference sequence). The CDR3 covers 13 residues. General observations from the study: Expanded clones tended on average to be more numerous among CD8+ T cells than CD4+.

This clonotype was sampled from an adult with an advanced solid tumor such as melanoma, head and neck, liver or kidney cancer. This chain links TRBV7-9 with TRBJ1-1; no clear D gene. This specimen consisted of CD4+ or CD8+ T cells sorted from blood, obtained in a trial of the OX40 agonist ivuxolimab. The CDR3 nucleotides are TGTGCCAGCAGCCCCGGTGATCGGAATCAAGCTTTCTTT. Its protein product is CASSPGDRNQAFF.